This TCR beta chain was sequenced for a study of T-cell memory formation after mild COVID-19 (dated by TCRdb to the early 2020s). Describing the broader study: TCR sequence clusters from the two donors were largely donor specific. In a couple of donors, T-cell clones that expanded and contracted after mild COVID-19 were followed by sequencing TCRalpha and TCRbeta repertoires longitudinally. The cohort was made up of two young adult volunteers, one female and one male, who were previously healthy.

Worth noting for this clonotype: Its antigen remains undetermined. Nothing much larger sits one base from this clone, and base qualities are not available.

The CDR3 sequence holds 13 residues, the cysteine and phenylalanine included. Only the CDR3 portion is preserved as DNA: 39 bases, with reading frame beginning at the first base. In the germline V gene (reference sequence), CDR1 corresponds to SGHKS and CDR2 to YYEKEE. The junction carries 12 bases between V and J, which are trimmed by 4 bases and 6 bases respectively. PBMCs were isolated by Ficoll-Paque density gradient centrifugation. Summary of the overall study and its limitations: Contracting CD4+ clones appeared mostly in the CM and EM memory subsets, whereas CD8+ clones were enriched in EMRA. Whether the second-wave clones peaking on day 37 were SARS-CoV-2 specific was not confirmed. The study covered only a couple of mild cases, and larger cohorts including severe cases with pre-infection samples were considered necessary. Some responding clones were detected in pre-infection memory, suggesting pre-existing cross-reactive memory T cells joined the SARS-CoV-2 response. From day 15 to 85, contracting clones showed balanced CD4/CD8 phenotypes, whereas a second wave of clones that expanded from day 15 to 37 leaned towards CD4+.

Reads for this sample came from an Illumina NovaSeq 6000. cDNA libraries for TCRalpha and TCRbeta were prepared by 5'RACE using constant-segment primers, with sample barcodes and unique molecular identifiers added. RNA was extracted from every sample with Trizol reagent. The libraries were amplified in two PCR steps, and the second step added a second sample barcode and Illumina TruSeq adapters. Sequencing of libraries was performed on an Illumina NovaSeq with 2 x 150 bp paired-end reads. Turning to the authors' computational methods: Demultiplexing of reads and collapsing into UMI-guided consensus sequences were performed with migec v1.2.7. Using mixcr v2.1.11, UMI consensuses were aligned to TRA and TRB V and J templates and then assembled into clonotypes. Clonotypes were classified as expanded or contracted when called significant by both edgeR and NoisET, with noise models trained on biological replicates. For edgeR calls, the cutoffs were a false discovery rate-adjusted p below 0.01 and a log2 fold-change threshold of 1. As an exploratory analysis of dynamics, max-normalized trajectories of the 1000 most abundant clonotypes were examined by PCA with hierarchical clustering. Separately sequenced CD4+ and CD8+ repertoires were used to assign a CD4 or CD8 phenotype to each responding clone. The public reads were reanalyzed by TCRdb: fastp trimming at Q25, MiXCR alignment, in-frame beta chains only. For every CDR3 protein sequence, its rows merge into one entry that carries the most common genes and DNA. The V and J calls shown here were made by TCRdb, not taken from the authors' results. Within this sample are about 470,000 distinct CDR3 sequences, with approximately 25% of them counted one time only. The ten largest clones capture about 12% of the sample.

Sequenced: PBMCs or a T cell subset sorted from them (not recorded which). This receptor was taken from an adult woman who had mild COVID-19 (a few samples of this study predate the infection). The sample titles of this study are shuffled in the database, so cell type and time point are left out; the donor was told from shared clones. The V gene is TRBV5-5 and the J gene is TRBJ2-3, with a tentative D gene TRBD2 over 6 matching bases. The CDR3 region reads CASSGGDSDTQYF. Here is the DNA: TGTGCCAGCAGCGGCGGGGATAGCGATACGCAGTATTTT.